The T cell receptor beta chain described here comes from a study of control samples from healthy donors and cancer patients. Assay: immunoSEQ multiplex PCR; the TCRdb copy retains only in-frame clones and omits some. The sample holds 150,000 to 200,000 clones, just over 95% seen once. The CDR3 covers 16 residues. Germline V gene sequence: CDR1 MDHEN, CDR2 SYDVKM. V was pared by 4 bases and J by 3 bases, with 7 bases of the junction left unmatched. What was sequenced was blood. V is TRBV28 and J is TRBJ2-1; 9 bases match TRBD2. This receptor was taken from a woman aged 30 to 39 in good health. CDR3 coding DNA: TGTGCCAGCAGTTATAGCGGGAGTGTTGGCTACAATGAGCAGTTCTTC. As protein: CASSYSGSVGYNEQFF. The full variable domain, with the rest looked up from reference TRBV28 and TRBJ2-1, is DVKVTQSSRYLVKRTGEKVFLECVQDMDHENMFWYRQDPGLGLRLIYFSYDVKMKEKGDIPEGYSVSREKKERFSLILESASTNQTSMYLCASSYSGSVGYNEQFFGPGTRLTVL.